The 5 T cell receptor beta chains listed next were all sequenced from one sample in a study of OX40 agonist ivuxolimab in advanced cancers. The library relied on the immunoSEQ multiplex PCR assay. Imported from immuneACCESS, the table was reduced by TCRdb to in-frame sequences with V and J called. These copies leave out some clones; in studies compared against another copy, an unresolved V gene accounts for under half, and the cause of the remainder is not known. Recorded for this sample are approximately 54,000 clones; 75% to 95% of them occurred a single time. The top ten constitute around 9.3% of the sample. Sequenced material: CD4+ or CD8+ T cells sorted from blood, taken in a trial of the OX40 agonist ivuxolimab. The receptors come from an adult with an advanced solid tumor such as melanoma, head and neck, liver or kidney cancer.

This clone was counted once. The chain employs TRBV27 and TRBJ1-1, with D uncertain. In germline, CDR1 is MNHEY, CDR2 SMNVEV (reference sequence). V shed 6 bases and J shed 1 base, with 9 bases lying between them. CDR3 length equals 13 residues. The CDR3 DNA reads TGTGCCAGCAGAATCGCAGCGAACACTGAAGCTTTCTTT. It translates to CASRIAANTEAFF.

CDR3 nucleotides: TGTGCCAGCAGCTGGGGGCAGAACACTGAAGCTTTCTTT. Translated, it gives CASSWGQNTEAFF. The chain combines TRBV5-5 with TRBJ1-1, with D perhaps TRBD1 (6 bases). Trimming stripped 3 bases from V and 1 base from J, with 7 bases between. CDR1 is SGHKS and CDR2 is YYEKEE in the germline V gene (reference sequence). The CDR3 consists of 13 residues.

V is TRBV5-8 and J is TRBJ2-7; tentative D call: TRBD1 (6 bases). The V and J ends lost 2 bases and 0 bases respectively, with 6 bases between them. The CDR3 covers 13 residues. CDR1 is SGHTS, CDR2 YDEGEE, per germline. Here the CDR3 reads CASSFRGSYEQYF. DNA for the CDR3: TGTGCCAGCAGCTTCAGGGGCTCCTACGAGCAGTACTTC.

The chain joins TRBV27 to TRBJ1-3, with a weak D call TRBD1 (5 bases). The CDR3 is made up of 15 amino acids. V lost 4 bases, J lost 0 bases, and 10 bases lay in between. Germline lookup yields CDR1 MNHEY and CDR2 SMNVEV (reference sequence). CDR3 residues: CASSSGGFSGNTIYF. The DNA for the CDR3 is TGTGCCAGCAGTTCTGGGGGGTTCTCTGGAAACACCATATATTTT.

The chain has TRBV7-3 and TRBJ2-3; 11 nucleotides line up with TRBD2. Trimming at V came to 6 bases and at J to 5 bases, leaving 7 bases not matched to a gene. The germline V gene encodes CDR1 SGHTA and CDR2 FQGTGA. The CDR3 loop spans 15 amino acids. CDR3 sequence: CASSSSGTSGDTQYF. CDR3 coding DNA: TGTGCCAGCAGTTCGTCCGGGACTAGCGGAGATACGCAGTATTTT.